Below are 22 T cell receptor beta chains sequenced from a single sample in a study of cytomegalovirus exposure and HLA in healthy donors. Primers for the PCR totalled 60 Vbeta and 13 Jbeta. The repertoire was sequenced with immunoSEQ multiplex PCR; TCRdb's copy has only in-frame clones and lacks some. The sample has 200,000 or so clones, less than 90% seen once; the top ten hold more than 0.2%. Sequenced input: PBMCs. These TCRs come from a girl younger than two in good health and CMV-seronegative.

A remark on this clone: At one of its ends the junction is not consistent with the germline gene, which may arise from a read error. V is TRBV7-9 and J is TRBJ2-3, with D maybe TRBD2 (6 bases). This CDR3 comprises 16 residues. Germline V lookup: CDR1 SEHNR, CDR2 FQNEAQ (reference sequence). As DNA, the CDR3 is TGTTCCAGCAGCTCCGGGGGAGGACTACTCGCAGATACGCAGTATTTT. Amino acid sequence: CSSSSGGGLLADTQYF.

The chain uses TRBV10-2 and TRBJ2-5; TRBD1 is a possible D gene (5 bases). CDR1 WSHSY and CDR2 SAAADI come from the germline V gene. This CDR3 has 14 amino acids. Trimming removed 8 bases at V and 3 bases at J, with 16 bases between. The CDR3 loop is CASQGWRQKETQYF. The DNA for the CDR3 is TGCGCCAGCCAGGGATGGCGTCAAAAAGAGACCCAGTACTTC.

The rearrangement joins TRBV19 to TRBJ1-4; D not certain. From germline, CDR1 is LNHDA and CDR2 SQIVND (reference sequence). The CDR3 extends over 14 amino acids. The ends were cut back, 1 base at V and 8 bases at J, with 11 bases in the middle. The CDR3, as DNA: TGTGCCAGTAGTATAGGAGGAGCAGAAGAAAAACTGTTTTTT. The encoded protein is CASSIGGAEEKLFF.

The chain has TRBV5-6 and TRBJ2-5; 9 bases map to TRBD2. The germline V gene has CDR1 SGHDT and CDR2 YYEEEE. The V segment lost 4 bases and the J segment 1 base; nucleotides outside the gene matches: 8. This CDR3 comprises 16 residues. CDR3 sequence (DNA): TGTGCCAGCAGCCTGACCCAGCGGGGGGTCCAAGAGACCCAGTACTTC. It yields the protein CASSLTQRGVQETQYF.

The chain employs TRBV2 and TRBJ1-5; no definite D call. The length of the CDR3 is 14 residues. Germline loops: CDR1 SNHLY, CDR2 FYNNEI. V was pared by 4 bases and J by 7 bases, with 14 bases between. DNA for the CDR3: TGTGCCAGCAGTGCTGCCAGAATCGAACAGCCCCAGCATTTT. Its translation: CASSAARIEQPQHF.

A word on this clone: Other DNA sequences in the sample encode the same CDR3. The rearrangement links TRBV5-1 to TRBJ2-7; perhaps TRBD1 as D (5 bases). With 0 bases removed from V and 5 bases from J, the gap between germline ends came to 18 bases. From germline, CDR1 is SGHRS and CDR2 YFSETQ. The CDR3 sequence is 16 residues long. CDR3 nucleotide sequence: TGCGCCAGCAGCTTGGGTTTGGGGCAGGGCCTTCACGAGCAGTACTTC. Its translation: CASSLGLGQGLHEQYF.

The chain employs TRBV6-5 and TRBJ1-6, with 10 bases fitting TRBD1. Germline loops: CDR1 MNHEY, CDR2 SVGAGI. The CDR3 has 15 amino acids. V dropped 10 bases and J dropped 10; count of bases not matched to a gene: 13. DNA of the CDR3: TGTGCCACCATGCGCCAAGGGACAGGGGAATCACCCCTCCACTTT. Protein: CATMRQGTGESPLHF.

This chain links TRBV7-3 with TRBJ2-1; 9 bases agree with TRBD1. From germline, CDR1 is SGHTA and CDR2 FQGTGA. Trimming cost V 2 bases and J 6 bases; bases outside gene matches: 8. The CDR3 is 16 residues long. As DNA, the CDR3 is TGTGCCAGCAGCTTATCTTCCGGACAGGGGTCCAATGAGCAGTTCTTC. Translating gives CASSLSSGQGSNEQFF.

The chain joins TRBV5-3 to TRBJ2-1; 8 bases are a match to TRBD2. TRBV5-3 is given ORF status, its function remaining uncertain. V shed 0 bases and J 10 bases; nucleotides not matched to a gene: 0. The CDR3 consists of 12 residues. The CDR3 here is CARSLGLAEQFF. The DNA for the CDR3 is TGTGCCAGAAGCTTGGGACTAGCGGAGCAGTTCTTC.

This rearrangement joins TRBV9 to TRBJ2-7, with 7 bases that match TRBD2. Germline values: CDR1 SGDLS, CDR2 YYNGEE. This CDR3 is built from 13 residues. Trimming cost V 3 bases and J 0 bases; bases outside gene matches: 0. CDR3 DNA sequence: TGTGCCAGCAGCGGGACTAGCTCCTACGAGCAGTACTTC. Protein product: CASSGTSSYEQYF.

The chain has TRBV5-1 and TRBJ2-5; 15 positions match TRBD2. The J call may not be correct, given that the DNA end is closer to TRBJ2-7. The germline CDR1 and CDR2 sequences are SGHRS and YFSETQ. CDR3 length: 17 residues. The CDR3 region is CASSLAGLAGGLSEQYF. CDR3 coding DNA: TGCGCCAGCAGCTTGGCGGGACTAGCGGGAGGTCTCTCCGAGCAGTACTTC.

CDR3 region: CASSPTRGYEQYF. The CDR3 DNA sequence: TGTGCCAGCTCACCGACTAGGGGATACGAGCAGTACTTC. The V gene is TRBV18, the J gene TRBJ2-7; a weak D match, TRBD2 (6 bases). The germline V gene encodes CDR1 KGHSH and CDR2 LQKENI. This CDR3 is built from 13 residues. V gave up 3 bases and J gave up 4 bases, with 10 bases separating them.

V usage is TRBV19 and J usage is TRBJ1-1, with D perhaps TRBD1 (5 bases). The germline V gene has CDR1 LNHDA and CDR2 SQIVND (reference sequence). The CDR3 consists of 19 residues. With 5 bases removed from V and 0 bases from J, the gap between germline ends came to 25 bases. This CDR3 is CASSSIPFLEWGMNTEAFF. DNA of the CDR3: TGTGCCAGTAGTTCAATCCCTTTTCTCGAGTGGGGCATGAACACTGAAGCTTTCTTT. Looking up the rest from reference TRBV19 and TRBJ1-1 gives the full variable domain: DGGITQSPKYLFRKEGQNVTLSCEQNLNHDAMYWYRQDPGQGLRLIYYSQIVNDFQKGDIAEGYSVSREKKESFPLTVTSAQKNPTAFYLCASSSIPFLEWGMNTEAFFGQGTRLTVV.

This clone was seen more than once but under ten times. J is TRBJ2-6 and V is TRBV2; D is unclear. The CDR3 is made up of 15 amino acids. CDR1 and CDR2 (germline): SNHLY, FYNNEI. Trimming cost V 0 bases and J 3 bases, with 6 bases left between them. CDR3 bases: TGTGCCAGCAGTGAAGCTTGGCTTGGGGCCAACGTCCTGACTTTC. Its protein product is CASSEAWLGANVLTF.

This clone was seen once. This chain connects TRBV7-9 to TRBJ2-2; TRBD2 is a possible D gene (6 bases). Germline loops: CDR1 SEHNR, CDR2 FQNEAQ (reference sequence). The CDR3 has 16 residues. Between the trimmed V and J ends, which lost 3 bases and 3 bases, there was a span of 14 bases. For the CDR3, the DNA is TGTGCCAGCAGCTTTAGGCGAGGAGGGGACACCGGGGAGCTGTTTTTT. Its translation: CASSFRRGGDTGELFF.

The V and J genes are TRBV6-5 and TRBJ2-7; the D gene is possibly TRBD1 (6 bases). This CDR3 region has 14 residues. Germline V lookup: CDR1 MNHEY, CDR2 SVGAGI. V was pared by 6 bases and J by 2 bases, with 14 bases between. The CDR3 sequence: CASSPDRPTYEQYF. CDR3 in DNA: TGTGCCAGCAGCCCAGACAGGCCAACCTACGAGCAGTACTTC.

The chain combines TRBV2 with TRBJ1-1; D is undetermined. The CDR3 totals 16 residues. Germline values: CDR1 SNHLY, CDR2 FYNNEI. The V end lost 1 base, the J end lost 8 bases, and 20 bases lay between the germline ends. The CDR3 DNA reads TGTGCCAGCAGTGAAGAAGCCCGACATCAGCCTGGGGAAGCTTTCTTT. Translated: CASSEEARHQPGEAFF.

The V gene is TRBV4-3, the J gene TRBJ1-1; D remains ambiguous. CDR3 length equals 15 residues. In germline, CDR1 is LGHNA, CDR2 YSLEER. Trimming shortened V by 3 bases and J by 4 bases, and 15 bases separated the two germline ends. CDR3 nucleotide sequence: TGCGCCAGCAGCCAGGGCCCAACAAATCCCACTGAAGCTTTCTTT. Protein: CASSQGPTNPTEAFF.

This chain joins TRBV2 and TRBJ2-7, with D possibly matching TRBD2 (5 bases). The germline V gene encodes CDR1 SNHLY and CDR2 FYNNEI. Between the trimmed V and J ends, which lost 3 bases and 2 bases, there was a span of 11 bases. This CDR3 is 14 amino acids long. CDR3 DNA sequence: TGTGCCAGCAGTGACGGGATAGCCCCCTACGAGCAGTACTTC. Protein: CASSDGIAPYEQYF.

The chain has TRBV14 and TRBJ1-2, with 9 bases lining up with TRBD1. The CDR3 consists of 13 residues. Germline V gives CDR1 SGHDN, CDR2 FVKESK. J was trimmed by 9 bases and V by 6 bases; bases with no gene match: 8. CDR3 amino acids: CASSPDRGYSYTF. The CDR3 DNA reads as TGTGCCAGCAGTCCGGACAGGGGATATAGCTACACCTTC.

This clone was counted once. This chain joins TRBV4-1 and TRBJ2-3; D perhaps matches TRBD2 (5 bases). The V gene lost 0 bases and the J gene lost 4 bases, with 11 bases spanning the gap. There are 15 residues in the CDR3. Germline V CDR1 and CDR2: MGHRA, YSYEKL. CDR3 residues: CASSQEGTDSDTQYF. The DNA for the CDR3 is TGCGCCAGCAGCCAAGAAGGAACGGACTCAGATACGCAGTATTTT.

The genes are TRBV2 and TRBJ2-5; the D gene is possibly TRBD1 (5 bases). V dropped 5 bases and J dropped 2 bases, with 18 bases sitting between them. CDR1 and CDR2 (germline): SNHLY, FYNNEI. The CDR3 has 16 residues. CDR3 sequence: CASSQTQGYLQETQYF. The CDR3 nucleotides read TGTGCCAGCAGTCAGACCCAGGGTTACTTACAAGAGACCCAGTACTTC.